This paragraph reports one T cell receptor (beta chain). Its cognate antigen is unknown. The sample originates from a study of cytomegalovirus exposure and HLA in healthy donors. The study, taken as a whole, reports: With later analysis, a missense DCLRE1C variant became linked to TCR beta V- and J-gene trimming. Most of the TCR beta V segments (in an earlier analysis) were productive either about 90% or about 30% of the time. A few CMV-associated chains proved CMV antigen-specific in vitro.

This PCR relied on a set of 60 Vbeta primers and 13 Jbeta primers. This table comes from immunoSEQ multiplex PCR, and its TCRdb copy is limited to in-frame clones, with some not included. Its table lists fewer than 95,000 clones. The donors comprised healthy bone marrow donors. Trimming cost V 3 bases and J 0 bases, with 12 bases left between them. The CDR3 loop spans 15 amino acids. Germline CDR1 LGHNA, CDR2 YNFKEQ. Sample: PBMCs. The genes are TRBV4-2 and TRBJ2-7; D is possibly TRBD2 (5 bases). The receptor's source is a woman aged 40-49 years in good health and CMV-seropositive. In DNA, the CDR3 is TGTGCCAGCAGCCAGGATTGGAGGAGCTCCTACGAGCAGTACTTC. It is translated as CASSQDWRSSYEQYF.